This section outlines one TCR beta chain sequence together with its context. The source of the sample is a study of blood T cell repertoires in COVID-19. Turning to the study itself: The origin of the acute and convalescent COVID-19 samples was the United States, Italy and Spain. In each case, the material was cDNA or gDNA derived from T cells, B-cell-depleted T cells, or PBMCs.

In the original workflow: Cell counts per sample came from amplifying reference gene primers. Clones were sequenced by immunoSEQ multiplex PCR, and TCRdb holds only the in-frame ones, with some missing. The DNA was the basis for D and trimming; V, J and clone size are from that table. The sample carries over 100,000 clones, about 88% recorded once. The receptor's source is a man aged 45 to 65 with active or convalescent COVID-19. Sequencing was carried out using peripheral blood.

The CDR3 here is CASSLDSRTPLHF. The DNA for the CDR3 is TGTGCCAGCAGTTTAGACAGTAGGACACCCCTCCACTTT. The chain has TRBV27 and TRBJ1-6, with D possibly TRBD1 on 5 matching bases. Trimming removed 2 bases at V and 11 bases at J, with 10 bases between. CDR1 is MNHEY, CDR2 SMNVEV, per germline (reference sequence). This CDR3 has 13 amino acids.